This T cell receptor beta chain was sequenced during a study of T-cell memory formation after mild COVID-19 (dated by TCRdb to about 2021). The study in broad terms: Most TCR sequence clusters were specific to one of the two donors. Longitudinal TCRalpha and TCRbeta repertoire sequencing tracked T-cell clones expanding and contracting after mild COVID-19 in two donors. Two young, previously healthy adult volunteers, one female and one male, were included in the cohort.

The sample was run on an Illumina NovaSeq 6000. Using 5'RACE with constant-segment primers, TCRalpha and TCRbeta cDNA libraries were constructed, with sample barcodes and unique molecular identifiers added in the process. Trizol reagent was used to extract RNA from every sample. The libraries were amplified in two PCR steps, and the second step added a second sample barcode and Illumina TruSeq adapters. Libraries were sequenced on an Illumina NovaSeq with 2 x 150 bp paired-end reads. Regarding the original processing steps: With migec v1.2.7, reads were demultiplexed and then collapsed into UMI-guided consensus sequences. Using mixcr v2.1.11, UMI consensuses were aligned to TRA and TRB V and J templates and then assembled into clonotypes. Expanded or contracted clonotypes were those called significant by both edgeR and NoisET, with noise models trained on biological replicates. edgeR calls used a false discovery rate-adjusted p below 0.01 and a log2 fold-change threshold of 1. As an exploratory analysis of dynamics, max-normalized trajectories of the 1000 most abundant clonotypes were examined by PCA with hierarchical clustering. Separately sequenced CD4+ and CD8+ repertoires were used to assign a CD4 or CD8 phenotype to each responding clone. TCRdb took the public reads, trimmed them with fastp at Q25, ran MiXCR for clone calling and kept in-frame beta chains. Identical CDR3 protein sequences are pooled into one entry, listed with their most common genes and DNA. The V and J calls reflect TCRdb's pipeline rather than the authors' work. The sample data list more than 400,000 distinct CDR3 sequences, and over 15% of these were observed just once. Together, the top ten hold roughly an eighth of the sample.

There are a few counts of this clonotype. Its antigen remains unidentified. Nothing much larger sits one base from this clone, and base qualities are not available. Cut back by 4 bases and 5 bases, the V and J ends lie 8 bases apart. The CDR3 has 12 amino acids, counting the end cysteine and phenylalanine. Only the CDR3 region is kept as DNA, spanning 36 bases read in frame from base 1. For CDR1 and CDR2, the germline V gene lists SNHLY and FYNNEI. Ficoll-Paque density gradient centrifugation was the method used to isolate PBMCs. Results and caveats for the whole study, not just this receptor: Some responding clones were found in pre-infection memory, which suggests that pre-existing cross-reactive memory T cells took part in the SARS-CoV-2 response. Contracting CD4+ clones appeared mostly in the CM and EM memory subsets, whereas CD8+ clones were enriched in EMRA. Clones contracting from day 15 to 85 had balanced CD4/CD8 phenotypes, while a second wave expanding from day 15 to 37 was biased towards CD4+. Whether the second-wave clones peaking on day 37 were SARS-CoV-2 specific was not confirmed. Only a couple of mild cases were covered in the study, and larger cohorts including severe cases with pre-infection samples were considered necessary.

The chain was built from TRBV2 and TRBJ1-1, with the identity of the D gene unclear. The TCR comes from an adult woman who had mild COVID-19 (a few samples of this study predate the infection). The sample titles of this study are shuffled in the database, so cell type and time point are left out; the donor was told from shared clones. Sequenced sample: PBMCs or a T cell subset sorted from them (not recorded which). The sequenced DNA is TGTGCCAGCAGTGTAGGAGGGACTGAAGCTTTCTTT. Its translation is CASSVGGTEAFF.